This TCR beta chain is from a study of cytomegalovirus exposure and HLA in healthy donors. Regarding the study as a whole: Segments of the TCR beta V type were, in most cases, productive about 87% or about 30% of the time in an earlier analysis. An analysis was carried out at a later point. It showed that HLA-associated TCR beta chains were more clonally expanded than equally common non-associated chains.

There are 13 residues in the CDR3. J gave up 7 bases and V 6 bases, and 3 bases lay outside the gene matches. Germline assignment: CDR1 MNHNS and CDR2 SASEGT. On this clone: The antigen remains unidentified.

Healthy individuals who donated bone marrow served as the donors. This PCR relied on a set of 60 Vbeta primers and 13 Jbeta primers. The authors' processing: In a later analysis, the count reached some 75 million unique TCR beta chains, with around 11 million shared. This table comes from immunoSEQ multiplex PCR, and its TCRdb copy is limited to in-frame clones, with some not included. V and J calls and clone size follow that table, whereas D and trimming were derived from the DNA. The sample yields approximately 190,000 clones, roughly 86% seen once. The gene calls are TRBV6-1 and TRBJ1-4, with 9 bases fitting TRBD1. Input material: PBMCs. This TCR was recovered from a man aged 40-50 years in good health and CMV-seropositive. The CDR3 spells CASRRQGGEKLFF. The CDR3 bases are TGTGCCAGCAGGCGACAGGGGGGTGAAAAACTGTTTTTT.